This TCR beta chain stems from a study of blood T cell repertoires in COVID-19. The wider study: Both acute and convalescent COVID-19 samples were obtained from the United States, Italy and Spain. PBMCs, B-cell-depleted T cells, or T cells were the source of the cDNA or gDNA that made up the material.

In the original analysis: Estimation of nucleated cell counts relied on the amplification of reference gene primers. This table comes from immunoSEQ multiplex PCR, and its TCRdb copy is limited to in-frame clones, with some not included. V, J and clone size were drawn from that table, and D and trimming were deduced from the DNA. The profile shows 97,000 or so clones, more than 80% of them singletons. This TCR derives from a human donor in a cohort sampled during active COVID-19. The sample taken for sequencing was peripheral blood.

CDR3 loop: CATSDLEPSGGDSTDTQYF. CDR3 in DNA: TGTGCCACCAGTGATTTAGAGCCTAGCGGGGGAGATAGCACAGATACGCAGTATTTT. V is TRBV24-1 and J is TRBJ2-3; 10 bases map to TRBD2. With V trimmed by 1 base and J by 0 bases, 9 bases remained unmatched. Germline V CDR1 and CDR2: KGHDR, SFDVKD. This CDR3 has 19 residues.